This T cell receptor (beta chain) was found in a study of cytomegalovirus exposure and HLA in healthy donors. Whole-study context: The approximately 120 validation repertoires used the same platform as the approximately 670 first-cohort repertoires (as reported by a later analysis).

Points on this clone: Its antigen is still unknown.

The germline gives CDR1 LNHDA, CDR2 SQIVND (reference sequence). Trimming removed 0 bases at V and 7 bases at J, with 12 bases between. The CDR3 has 14 amino acids. Findings and limits, study-wide: High sensitivity and specificity were reportedly achieved when the classifier diagnosed cytomegalovirus status. CMV antigen specificity of a few CMV-associated chains was confirmed in vitro. TCR beta chains numbering 164 were designated cytomegalovirus-associated.

Measured with immunoSEQ multiplex PCR; TCRdb has only the in-frame clones, and not every one. The table has roughly 57,000 clones, around 93% seen once; the top ten hold under 2%. The sample taken for sequencing was PBMCs. The rearrangement uses TRBV19 and TRBJ1-2; D is unresolved. This sequence was found in a woman aged 18-29 years in good health and CMV-seropositive. The CDR3 sequence: CASSIDNQAGGYTF. DNA for the CDR3: TGTGCCAGTAGTATAGATAACCAGGCGGGTGGCTACACCTTC.